These T cell receptor beta chains were read from a single sample in a study of blood T cell repertoires in COVID-19. Repertoires were generated with immunoSEQ multiplex PCR, while TCRdb's copy carries only in-frame clones and drops some. The sample yields 350,000 to 400,000 clones, 91% seen once. Source material: PBMCs or T cells enriched from blood (not recorded which). These receptors came from a woman aged 40 to 50 who had been exposed to COVID-19. Both conserved end residues are part of each CDR3. A D gene is named only where the DNA matches it firmly. Some rows have no size entry. The others give once, few or many, or a class for an expanded clone.

v_call	clone_size	j_call	d_call	cdr3_nt	cdr3_aa
TRBV27	.	TRBJ2-1	TRBD1	TGTGCCAGCAGTTTATCGTACGGACAGGGATACAATGAGCAGTTCTTC	CASSLSYGQGYNEQFF
TRBV5-1	few	TRBJ2-2	.	TGCGCCAGCAGCTTGTCCCGGGGACTCGGGGAGCTGTTTTTT	CASSLSRGLGELFF
TRBV6-5	once	TRBJ2-7	.	TGTGCCAGCAGTACTAGTTCCGAGCAGTACTTC	CASSTSSEQYF
TRBV15	.	TRBJ2-2	.	TGTGCCACCAGCACCCGATTTAGTCGCGGCTTCGGGGGCACCGGGGAGCTGTTTTTT	CATSTRFSRGFGGTGELFF
TRBV19	.	TRBJ1-2	.	TGTGCCAGTAGTAATAAAATCGGTGGCTACACCTTC	CASSNKIGGYTF
TRBV2	.	TRBJ2-1	.	TGTGCCAGCAGTGAGTCCCCGGGACATCGAGAGCAGTTCTTC	CASSESPGHREQFF
TRBV6-5	.	TRBJ2-5	.	TGTGCCAGCAGCACCGGGTCGAAGACCCAGTACTTC	CASSTGSKTQYF
TRBV7-9	.	TRBJ1-1	TRBD1	TGTGCCAGCGATACAGGGGGCGCAGGAACTGAAGCTTTCTTT	CASDTGGAGTEAFF
TRBV7-9	.	TRBJ1-2	.	TGTGCCAGCAGCTCACCCGTGACCGGGAATGGCTACACCTTC	CASSSPVTGNGYTF
TRBV9	.	TRBJ2-7	.	TGTGCCAGCAGCGTAGGGAGCAGCTCCTACGAGCAGTACTTC	CASSVGSSSYEQYF
TRBV2	few	TRBJ1-1	.	TGTGCCAGCAGGCAGGGCTGGAACACTGAAGCTTTCTTT	CASRQGWNTEAFF
TRBV6-5	.	TRBJ2-7	TRBD2	TGTGCCAGCAGTAACCTTGGTCTAGCGGGGTACGAGCAGTACTTC	CASSNLGLAGYEQYF
TRBV3-1/TRBV3-2	few	TRBJ2-1	TRBD2	TGTGCCAGCAGCCCCCATAGCGGGGGGAAATCCTACAATGAGCAGTTCTTC	CASSPHSGGKSYNEQFF
TRBV11-3	few	TRBJ1-2	.	TGTGCCAGCAGCTTTTCGGGGTCTGGCTACACCTTC	CASSFSGSGYTF
TRBV30	once	TRBJ2-7	TRBD2	TGTGCCTGGAGTGTACTAGCGGGAGCCCCCTACGAGCAGTACTTC	CAWSVLAGAPYEQYF